These 5 T cell receptor beta chains were sequenced from one sample in a study of cytomegalovirus exposure and HLA in healthy donors. The PCR used 60 Vbeta and 13 Jbeta primers. TCRdb keeps only in-frame clones here, not all; method: immunoSEQ multiplex PCR. The sample lists 250,000 to 350,000 clones; 80% to 90% were seen once. Sequencing was carried out using PBMCs. Source of these receptors: a middle-aged man in good health and CMV-seropositive.

This clone was detected once. The V gene is TRBV11-3, the J gene TRBJ2-7, with D perhaps TRBD1 (7 bases). Trimming left V 6 bases short and J 4 bases short, with 25 bases between. The CDR3 runs 17 residues. CDR1 SGHNT and CDR2 YENEEA come from the germline V gene. The CDR3 loop is CASSPGPGQWRAYEQYF. CDR3 bases: TGTGCCAGCAGTCCCGGGCCGGGACAGTGGAGGGCTTACGAGCAGTACTTC.

This sequence joins TRBV4-3 and TRBJ2-5; the D gene is possibly TRBD1 (6 bases). The better agreement between TRBJ2-7 and the DNA end casts doubt on the J call. The CDR3 runs 16 residues. Per the germline V gene, CDR1 is LGHNA and CDR2 is YSLEER. This chain's CDR3 is CASSQDSGHTSYEQYF. CDR3 DNA: TGCGCCAGCAGCCAAGACTCGGGACATACCTCCTACGAGCAGTACTTC.

This sequence joins TRBV19 and TRBJ2-5, with a tentative D call TRBD1 (5 bases). The germline V and J ends were trimmed by 5 bases and 4 bases, with 14 bases remaining between them. This CDR3 has 14 residues. Germline CDR1 reads LNHDA; CDR2 reads SQIVND (reference sequence). The CDR3 is CASSPLGPRETQYF. The CDR3 coding sequence is TGTGCCAGTAGTCCCCTGGGGCCTCGAGAGACCCAGTACTTC.

This rearrangement joins TRBV4-1 to TRBJ2-4; 10 bases fit TRBD2. Germline CDR1 is MGHRA and CDR2 is YSYEKL. The CDR3 runs 20 residues. V shed 3 bases, J shed 2 bases, and the junction held 16 bases outside the gene matches. CDR3 sequence reads: CASSHLAGGASTRPKNIQYF. CDR3 in DNA: TGCGCCAGCAGCCATTTAGCGGGAGGAGCCAGTACCCGCCCCAAAAACATTCAGTACTTC.

The chain uses TRBV5-1 and TRBJ2-5; 9 nucleotides line up with TRBD2. The CDR3 runs to 18 residues. The junction had 16 bases not matched to a gene; V was cut back by 0 bases and J by 7 bases. The germline CDR1 and CDR2 sequences are SGHRS and YFSETQ. The CDR3 here is CASSLGASGTGLFGTQYF. CDR3 sequence (DNA): TGCGCCAGCAGCTTGGGTGCTAGCGGGACGGGTCTCTTTGGGACCCAGTACTTC.